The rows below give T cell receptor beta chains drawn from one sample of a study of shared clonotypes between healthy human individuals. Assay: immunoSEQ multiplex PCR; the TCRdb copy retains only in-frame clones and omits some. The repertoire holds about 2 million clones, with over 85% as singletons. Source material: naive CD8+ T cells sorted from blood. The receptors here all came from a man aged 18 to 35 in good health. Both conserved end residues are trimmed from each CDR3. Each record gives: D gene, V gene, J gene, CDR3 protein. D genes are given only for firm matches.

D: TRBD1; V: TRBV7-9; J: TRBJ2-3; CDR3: ASSLVGGEDTQY
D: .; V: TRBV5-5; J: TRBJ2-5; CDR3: ASSQRNQETQY
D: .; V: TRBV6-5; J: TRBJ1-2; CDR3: ASSYRVASYGYT
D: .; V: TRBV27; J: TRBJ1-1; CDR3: ASSKDGNTEAF
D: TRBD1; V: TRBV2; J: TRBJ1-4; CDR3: ASRPGQGDEKLF
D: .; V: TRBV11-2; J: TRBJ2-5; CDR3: ASSAHKETQY
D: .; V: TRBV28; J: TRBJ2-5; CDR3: ASSPELGLETQY
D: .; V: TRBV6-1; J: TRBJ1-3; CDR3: ASSEWGESSGNTIY
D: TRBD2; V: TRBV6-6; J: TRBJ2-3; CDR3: ASSWDYTNTDAQY
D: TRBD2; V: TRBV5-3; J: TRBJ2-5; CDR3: ARSFTREGLETQY
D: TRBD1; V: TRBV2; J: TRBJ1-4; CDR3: ASRGQNNEKLF
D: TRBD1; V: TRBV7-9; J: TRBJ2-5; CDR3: ASSLGTGGRETQY
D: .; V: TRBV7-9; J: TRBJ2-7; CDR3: ASSLTSSEQY
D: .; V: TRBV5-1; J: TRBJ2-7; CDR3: ASSLALGYEQY
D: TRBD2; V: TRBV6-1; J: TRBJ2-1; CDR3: ASSGPLAGFRSEQF
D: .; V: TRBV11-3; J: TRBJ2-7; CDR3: ASSLTDSYEQY
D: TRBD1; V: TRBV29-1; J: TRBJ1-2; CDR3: SVDSPGQGEKTNYGYT
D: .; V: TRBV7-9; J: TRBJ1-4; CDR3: ASSSPLTGFRTNEKLF
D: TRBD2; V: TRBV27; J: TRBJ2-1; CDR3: ASGTSGRLNEQF
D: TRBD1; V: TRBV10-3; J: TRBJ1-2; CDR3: AISESPGQGTNYGYT
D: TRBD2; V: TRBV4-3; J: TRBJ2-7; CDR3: ASSQGYLAGTYEQY
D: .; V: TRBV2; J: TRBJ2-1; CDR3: ASIEGVSLSGNEQF
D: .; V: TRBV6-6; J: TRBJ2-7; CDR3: ASSYSGDEQY
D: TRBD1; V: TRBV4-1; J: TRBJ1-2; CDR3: ASSQVIFPGTGNYGYT
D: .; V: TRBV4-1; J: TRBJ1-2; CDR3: ASSQEDSIFYGYT
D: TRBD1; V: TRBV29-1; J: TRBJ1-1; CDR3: SVGDRAEAF
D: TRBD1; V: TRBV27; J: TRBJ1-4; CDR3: ASRNSGGSNEKLF
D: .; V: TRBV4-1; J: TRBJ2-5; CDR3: ASSQETDPRETQY
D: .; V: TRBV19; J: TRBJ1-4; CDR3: ASTPLGGNEKLF
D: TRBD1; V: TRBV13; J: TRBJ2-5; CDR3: ASSLDRRETQY
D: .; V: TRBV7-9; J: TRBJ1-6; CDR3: ASTLSRAGSYNSPLH